This T cell receptor (beta chain) was observed in a study of cytomegalovirus exposure and HLA in healthy donors. Points from the study as a whole: With later analysis, a missense DCLRE1C variant became linked to TCR beta V- and J-gene trimming. The study listed 150 to 200 cytomegalovirus-associated TCR beta chains.

The primer mix had 60 Vbeta and 13 Jbeta primers. The assay was immunoSEQ multiplex PCR, and TCRdb's table has in-frame clones only and misses some. The sample has 180,000 or so clones, roughly 77% seen once. CDR1 is GTSNPN, CDR2 SVGIG, per germline (reference sequence). V lost 3 bases, J lost 4 bases, and 18 bases stayed unmatched. The CDR3 is 18 amino acids. A note on this clone: As yet, its antigen is unknown.

The sequenced sample was PBMCs. This chain uses TRBV30 with TRBJ1-3, with 7 bases fitting TRBD1. This sequence originates from a woman aged 40 to 50 in good health and CMV-seropositive. As DNA, the CDR3 is TGTGCCTGGAGGAGGACCGAGACAGGGACACACCGGGGAAACACCATATATTTT. Protein sequence: CAWRRTETGTHRGNTIYF.